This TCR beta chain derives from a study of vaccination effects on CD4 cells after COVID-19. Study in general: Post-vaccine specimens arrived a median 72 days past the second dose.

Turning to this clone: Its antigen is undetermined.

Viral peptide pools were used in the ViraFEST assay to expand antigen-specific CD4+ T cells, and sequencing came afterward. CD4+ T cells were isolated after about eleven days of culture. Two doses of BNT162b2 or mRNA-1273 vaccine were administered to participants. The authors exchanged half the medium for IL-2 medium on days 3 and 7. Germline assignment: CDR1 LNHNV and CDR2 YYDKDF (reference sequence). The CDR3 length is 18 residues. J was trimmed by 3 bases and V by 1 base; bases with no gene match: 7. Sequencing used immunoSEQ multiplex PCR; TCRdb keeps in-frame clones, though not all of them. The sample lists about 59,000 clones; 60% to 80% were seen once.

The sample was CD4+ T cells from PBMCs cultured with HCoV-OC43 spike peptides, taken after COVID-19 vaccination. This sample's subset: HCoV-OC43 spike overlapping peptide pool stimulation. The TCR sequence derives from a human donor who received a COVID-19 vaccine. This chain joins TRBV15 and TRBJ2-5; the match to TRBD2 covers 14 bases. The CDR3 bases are TGTGCCACCAGCAGAGGACTAGCGGGGGGGTCTAAAAAAGAGACCCAGTACTTC. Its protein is CATSRGLAGGSKKETQYF.